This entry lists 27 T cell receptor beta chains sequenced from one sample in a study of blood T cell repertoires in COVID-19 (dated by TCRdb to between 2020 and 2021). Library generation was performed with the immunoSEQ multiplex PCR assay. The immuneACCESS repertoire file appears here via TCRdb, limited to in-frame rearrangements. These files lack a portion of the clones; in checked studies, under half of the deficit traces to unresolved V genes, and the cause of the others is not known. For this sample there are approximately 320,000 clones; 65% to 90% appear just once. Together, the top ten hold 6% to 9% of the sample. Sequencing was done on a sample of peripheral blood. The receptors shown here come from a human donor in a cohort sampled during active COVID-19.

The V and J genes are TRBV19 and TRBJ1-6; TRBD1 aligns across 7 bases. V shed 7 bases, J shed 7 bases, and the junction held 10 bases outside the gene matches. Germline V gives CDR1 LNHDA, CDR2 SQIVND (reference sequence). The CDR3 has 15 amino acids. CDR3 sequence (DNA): TGTGCCAGTACTGACCGGGACAGAAAGAATTCACCCCTCCACTTT. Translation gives CASTDRDRKNSPLHF.

Here the CDR3 DNA reads TGTGCCAGCAGGAACGACAGGGCCGGGCATGGCTACACCTTC. Amino acids: CASRNDRAGHGYTF. V and J are TRBV27 and TRBJ1-2; TRBD1 aligns across 7 bases. CDR1 is MNHEY and CDR2 is SMNVEV in the germline V gene (reference sequence). This CDR3 is built from 14 residues. The junction had 10 bases not matched to a gene; V was cut back by 6 bases and J by 6 bases.

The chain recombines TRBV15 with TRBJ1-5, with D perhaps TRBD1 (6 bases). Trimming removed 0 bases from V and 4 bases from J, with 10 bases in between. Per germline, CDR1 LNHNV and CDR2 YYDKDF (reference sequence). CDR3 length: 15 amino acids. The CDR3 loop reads CATSRDLGANQPQHF. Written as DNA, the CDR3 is TGTGCCACCAGCAGAGATTTGGGGGCTAATCAGCCCCAGCATTTT.

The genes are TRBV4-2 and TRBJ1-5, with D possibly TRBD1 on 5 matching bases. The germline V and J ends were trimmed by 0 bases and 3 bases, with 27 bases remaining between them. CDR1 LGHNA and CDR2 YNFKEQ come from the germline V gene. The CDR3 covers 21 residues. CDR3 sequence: CASSQDGGRRGEWVDNQPQHF. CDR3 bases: TGTGCCAGCAGCCAAGATGGGGGTCGGAGGGGCGAGTGGGTCGACAATCAGCCCCAGCATTTT.

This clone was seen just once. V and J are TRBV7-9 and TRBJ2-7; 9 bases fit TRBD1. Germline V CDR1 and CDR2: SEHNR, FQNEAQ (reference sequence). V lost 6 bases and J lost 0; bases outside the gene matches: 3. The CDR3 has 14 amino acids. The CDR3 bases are TGTGCCAGCAGTGGACAGGGGAGCTCCTACGAGCAGTACTTC. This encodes CASSGQGSSYEQYF.

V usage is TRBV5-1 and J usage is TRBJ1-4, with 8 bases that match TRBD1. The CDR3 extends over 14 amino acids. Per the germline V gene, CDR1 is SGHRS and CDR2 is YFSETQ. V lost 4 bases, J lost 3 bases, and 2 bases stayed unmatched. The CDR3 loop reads CASSPTGANEKLFF. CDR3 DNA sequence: TGCGCCAGCAGCCCGACAGGGGCTAATGAAAAACTGTTTTTT.

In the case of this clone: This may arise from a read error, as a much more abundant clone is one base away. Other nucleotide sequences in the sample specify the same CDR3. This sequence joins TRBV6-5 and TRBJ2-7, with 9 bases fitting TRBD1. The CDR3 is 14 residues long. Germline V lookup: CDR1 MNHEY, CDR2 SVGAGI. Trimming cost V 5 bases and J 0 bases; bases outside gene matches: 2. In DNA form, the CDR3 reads TGTGCCAGCAGTCCGACAGGGGGCTCCTACGAGCAGTACTTC. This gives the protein CASSPTGGSYEQYF.

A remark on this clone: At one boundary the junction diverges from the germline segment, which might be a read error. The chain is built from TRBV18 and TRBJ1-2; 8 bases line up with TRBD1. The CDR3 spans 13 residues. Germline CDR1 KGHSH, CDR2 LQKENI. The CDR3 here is CASSPPTGDRKTF. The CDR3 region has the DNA TGTGCCAGCTCACCACCGACCGGGGACAGGAAAACGTTC.

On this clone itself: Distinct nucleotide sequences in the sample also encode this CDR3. CDR3 nucleotides: TGTGCCAGCAGCTTAGCAGGGGGAGATCAGCCCCAGCATTTT. Translating it yields CASSLAGGDQPQHF. This chain uses TRBV7-9 with TRBJ1-5, with a weak D call TRBD1 (6 bases). The CDR3 covers 14 residues. CDR1 is SEHNR and CDR2 is FQNEAQ in the germline V gene (reference sequence). Trimming removed 0 bases from V and 5 bases from J, with 8 bases in between.

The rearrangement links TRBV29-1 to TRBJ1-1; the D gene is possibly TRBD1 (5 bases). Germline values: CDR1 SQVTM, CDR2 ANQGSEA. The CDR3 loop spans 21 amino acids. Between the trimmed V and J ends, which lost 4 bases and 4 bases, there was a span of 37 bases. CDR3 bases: TGCAGCGTTGCCGAGAGCGGGGCCAGGGAGAGGCCAACCAATCGTTTCACTGAAGCTTTCTTT. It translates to CSVAESGARERPTNRFTEAFF.

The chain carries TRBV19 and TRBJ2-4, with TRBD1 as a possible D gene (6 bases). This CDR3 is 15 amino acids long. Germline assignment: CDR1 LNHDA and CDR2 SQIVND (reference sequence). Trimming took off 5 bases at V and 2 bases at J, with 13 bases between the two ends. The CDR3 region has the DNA TGTGCCAGTAGTTTACAGGGTGTAACCAAAAACATTCAGTACTTC. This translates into CASSLQGVTKNIQYF. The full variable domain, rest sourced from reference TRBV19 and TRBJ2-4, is DGGITQSPKYLFRKEGQNVTLSCEQNLNHDAMYWYRQDPGQGLRLIYYSQIVNDFQKGDIAEGYSVSREKKESFPLTVTSAQKNPTAFYLCASSLQGVTKNIQYFGAGTRLSVL.

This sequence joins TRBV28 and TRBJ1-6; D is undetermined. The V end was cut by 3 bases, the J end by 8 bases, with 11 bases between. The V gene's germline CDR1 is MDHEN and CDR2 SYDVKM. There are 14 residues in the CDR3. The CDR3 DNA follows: TGTGCCAGCAGTTTCCGGGTAAAAGATTCACCCCTCCACTTT. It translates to CASSFRVKDSPLHF.

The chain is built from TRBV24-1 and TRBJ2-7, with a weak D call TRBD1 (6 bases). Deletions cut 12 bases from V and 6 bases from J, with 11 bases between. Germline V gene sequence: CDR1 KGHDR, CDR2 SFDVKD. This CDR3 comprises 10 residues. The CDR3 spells CAYGGGEQYF. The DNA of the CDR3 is TGTGCCTATGGGGGCGGCGAGCAGTACTTC.

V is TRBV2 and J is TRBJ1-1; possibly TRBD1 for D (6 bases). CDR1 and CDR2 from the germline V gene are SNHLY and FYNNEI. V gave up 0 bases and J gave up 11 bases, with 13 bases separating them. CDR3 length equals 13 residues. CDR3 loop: CASSEALGGWAFF. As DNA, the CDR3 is TGTGCCAGCAGTGAAGCGCTAGGGGGATGGGCTTTCTTT.

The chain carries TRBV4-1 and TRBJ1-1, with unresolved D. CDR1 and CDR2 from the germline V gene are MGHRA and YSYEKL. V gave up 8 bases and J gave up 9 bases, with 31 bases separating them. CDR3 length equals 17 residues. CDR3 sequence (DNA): TGCGCCAGCGGTACATATCGGGGAACGACGGCCGACCGGAAAGCTTTCTTT. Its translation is CASGTYRGTTADRKAFF.

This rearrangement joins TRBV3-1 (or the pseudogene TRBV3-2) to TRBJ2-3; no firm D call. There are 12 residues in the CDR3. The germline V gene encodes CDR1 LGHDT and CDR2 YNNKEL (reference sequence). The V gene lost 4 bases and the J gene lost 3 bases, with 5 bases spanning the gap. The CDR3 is CASSPVTDTQYF. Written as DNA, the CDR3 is TGTGCCAGCAGCCCCGTTACAGATACGCAGTATTTT.

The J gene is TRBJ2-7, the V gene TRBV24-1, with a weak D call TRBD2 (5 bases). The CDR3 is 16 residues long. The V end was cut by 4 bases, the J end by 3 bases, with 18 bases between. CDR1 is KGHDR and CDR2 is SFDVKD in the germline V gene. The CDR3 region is CATSETGDGLFYEQYF. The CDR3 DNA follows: TGTGCCACCAGTGAGACCGGGGATGGGCTTTTCTACGAGCAGTACTTC.

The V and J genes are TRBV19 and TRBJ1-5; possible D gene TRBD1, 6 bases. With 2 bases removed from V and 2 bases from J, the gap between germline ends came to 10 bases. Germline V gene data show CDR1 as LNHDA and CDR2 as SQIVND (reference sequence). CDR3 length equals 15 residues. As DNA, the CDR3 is TGTGCCAGTAGTATAACAGGGTTTGGCAATCAGCCCCAGCATTTT. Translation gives CASSITGFGNQPQHF.

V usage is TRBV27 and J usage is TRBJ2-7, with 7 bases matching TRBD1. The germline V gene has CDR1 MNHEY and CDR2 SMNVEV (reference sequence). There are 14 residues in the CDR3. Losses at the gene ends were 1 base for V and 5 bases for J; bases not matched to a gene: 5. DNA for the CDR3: TGTGCCAGCAGTTTATTCCAGGGGGTTAACGAGCAGTACTTC. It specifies CASSLFQGVNEQYF.

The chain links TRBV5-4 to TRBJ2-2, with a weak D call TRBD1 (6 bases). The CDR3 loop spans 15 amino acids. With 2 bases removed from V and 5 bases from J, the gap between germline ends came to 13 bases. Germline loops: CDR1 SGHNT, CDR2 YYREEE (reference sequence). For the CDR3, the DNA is TGTGCCAGCAGCTTCGGTACAGGGCGAACCGGGGAGCTGTTTTTT. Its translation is CASSFGTGRTGELFF.

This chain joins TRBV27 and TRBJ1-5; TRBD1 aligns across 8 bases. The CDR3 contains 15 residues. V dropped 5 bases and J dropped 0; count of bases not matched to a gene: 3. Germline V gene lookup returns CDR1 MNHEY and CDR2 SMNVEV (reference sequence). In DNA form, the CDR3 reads TGTGCCAGCAGTCTAGGGACAGGTAGCAATCAGCCCCAGCATTTT. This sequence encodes CASSLGTGSNQPQHF.

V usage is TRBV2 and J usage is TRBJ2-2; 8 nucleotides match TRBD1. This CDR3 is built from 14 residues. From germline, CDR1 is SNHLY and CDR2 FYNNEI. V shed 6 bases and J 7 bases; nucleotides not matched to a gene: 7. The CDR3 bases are TGTGCCAGCAGGGTAACAGGGGGGAACGGGGAGCTGTTTTTT. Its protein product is CASRVTGGNGELFF. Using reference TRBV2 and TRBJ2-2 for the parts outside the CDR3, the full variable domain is EPEVTQTPSHQVTQMGQEVILRCVPISNHLYFYWYRQILGQKVEFLVSFYNNEISEKSEIFDDQFSVERPDGSNFTLKIRSTKLEDSAMYFCASRVTGGNGELFFGEGSRLTVL.

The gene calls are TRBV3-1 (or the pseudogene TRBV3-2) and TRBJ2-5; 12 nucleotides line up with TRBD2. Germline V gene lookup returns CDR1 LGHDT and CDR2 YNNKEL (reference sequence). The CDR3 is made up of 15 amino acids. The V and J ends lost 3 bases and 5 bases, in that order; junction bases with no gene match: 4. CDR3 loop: CASSHLAGGRETQYF. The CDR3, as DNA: TGTGCCAGCAGCCACCTAGCGGGGGGGCGGGAGACCCAGTACTTC.

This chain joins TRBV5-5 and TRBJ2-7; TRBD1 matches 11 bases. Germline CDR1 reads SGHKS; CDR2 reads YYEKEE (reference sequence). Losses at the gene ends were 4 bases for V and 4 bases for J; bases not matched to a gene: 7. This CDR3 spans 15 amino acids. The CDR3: CASSTPGQGVYEQYF. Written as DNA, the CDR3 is TGTGCCAGCAGCACACCGGGACAGGGGGTTTACGAGCAGTACTTC.

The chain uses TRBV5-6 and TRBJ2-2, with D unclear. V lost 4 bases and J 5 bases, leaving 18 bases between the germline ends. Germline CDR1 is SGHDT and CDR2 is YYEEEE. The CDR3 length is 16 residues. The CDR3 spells CASSPLVRGKTGELFF. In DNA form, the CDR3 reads TGTGCCAGCAGCCCCCTCGTACGAGGAAAAACCGGGGAGCTGTTTTTT.

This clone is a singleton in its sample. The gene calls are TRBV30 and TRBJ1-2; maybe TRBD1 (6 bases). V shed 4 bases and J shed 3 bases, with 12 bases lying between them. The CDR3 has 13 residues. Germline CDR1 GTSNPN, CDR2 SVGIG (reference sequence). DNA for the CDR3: TGTGCCTGGACCGGGGGGGCAGACTATGGCTACACCTTC. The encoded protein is CAWTGGADYGYTF.

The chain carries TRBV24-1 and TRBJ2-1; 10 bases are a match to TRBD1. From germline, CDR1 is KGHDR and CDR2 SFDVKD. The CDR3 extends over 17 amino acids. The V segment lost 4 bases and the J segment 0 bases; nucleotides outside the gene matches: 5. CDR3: CATSDSDRGSSYNEQFF. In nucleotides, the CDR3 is TGTGCCACCAGTGACTCGGACAGGGGGTCCTCCTACAATGAGCAGTTCTTC.